This section outlines one T cell receptor beta chain sequence together with its context. The data originate from a study of blood T cell repertoires in COVID-19. Overall study: Collection of acute and convalescent COVID-19 samples took place in the United States, Italy and Spain.

This CDR3 comprises 14 residues. V was clipped by 0 bases and J by 7 bases, with 12 bases between them. Germline-derived CDR1 and CDR2 are MNHEY and SVGAGI. Original handling: Reference gene primers were amplified, and this amplification served to estimate nucleated cell counts. Data came from immunoSEQ multiplex PCR; TCRdb stores just in-frame clones and leaves some out. D and trimming were read from the DNA, whereas the V and J calls and clone size are those reported in that table. The sample lists about 430,000 clones; more than 70% were seen once. The TCR originated in a woman younger than 30 who had been exposed to COVID-19. The sample taken for sequencing was PBMCs or T cells enriched from blood (not recorded which). The V call is TRBV6-5, the J call TRBJ1-2; unclear D gene. In DNA form, the CDR3 reads TGTGCCAGCAGTTACTCGATCGGGGTGTTTGGCTACACCTTC. It specifies CASSYSIGVFGYTF.